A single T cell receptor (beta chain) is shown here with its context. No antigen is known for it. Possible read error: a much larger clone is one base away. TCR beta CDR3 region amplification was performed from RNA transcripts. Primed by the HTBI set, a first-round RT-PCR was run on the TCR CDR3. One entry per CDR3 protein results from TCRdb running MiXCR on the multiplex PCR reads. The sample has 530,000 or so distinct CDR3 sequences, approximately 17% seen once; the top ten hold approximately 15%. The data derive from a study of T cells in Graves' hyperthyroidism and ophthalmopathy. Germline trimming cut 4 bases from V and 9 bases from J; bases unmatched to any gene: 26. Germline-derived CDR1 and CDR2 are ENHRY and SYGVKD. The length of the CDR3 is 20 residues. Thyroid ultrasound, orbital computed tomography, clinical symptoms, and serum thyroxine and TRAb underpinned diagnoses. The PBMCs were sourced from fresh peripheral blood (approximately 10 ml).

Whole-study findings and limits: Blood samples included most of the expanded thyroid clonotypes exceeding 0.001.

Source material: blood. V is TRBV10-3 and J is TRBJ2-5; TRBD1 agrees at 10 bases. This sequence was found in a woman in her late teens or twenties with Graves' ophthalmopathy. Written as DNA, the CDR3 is TGTGCCATCAGTGGGGCGGCATGGGCCGACAGGGGGCGAGGAGCCGAGGCCCAGTACTTC. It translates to CAISGAAWADRGRGAEAQYF.